This T cell receptor (beta chain) was observed in a study of blood T cells in healthy people across ages (dated by TCRdb to 2015 to 2017). In the study overall: Template switching captured roughly one uniquely barcoded TCR beta cDNA molecule per two T cells in model experiments. To track age-related changes in TCR beta repertoire diversity, the study relied on deep sequencing normalized with unique cDNA molecular identifiers. Four age groups were formed from the donors: young (average 16 years), middle-aged (approximately 39), aged (62) and long-lived (82). To avoid experimental bias, donors of different ages were randomly spread across the sequencing lanes. Using the same blood draw, the study looked at two additional independent replicas of 1 million unique cDNA reads for two donors, one aged 18 to 30 and the other aged 80 or older.

Libraries were prepared through 5' RACE. TCRdb names Illumina HiSeq 2500 as the instrument used. The second PCR ran for roughly 7 to 11 cycles and used a J-beta primer mix along with a sample-barcoded 5' primer. A unique molecular identifier was introduced onto each TCR beta cDNA molecule by a template-switch 5' adaptor carrying 12 random nucleotides. Each sample yielded at least 3 million CDR3-containing paired-end reads. The Mint cDNA synthesis kit, primed by a TRBC-specific oligonucleotide, was used to synthesize first-strand cDNA from all RNA. Following uracil-DNA glycosylase treatment, a first 18-cycle PCR with universal primers M1SS and BC2_uni_R was performed on all cDNA. As for the authors' bioinformatics: For normalization, 1 million high-quality reads were randomly selected from each sample, with every read carrying a distinct molecular identifier. Reads sharing molecular identifiers were discarded rather than binned into consensus sequences. CDR3 identification, clonotype clustering and error correction used MiTCR with a Q25 quality threshold and the strictest error-elimination algorithm. Lower-bound total TCR beta diversity was estimated with a nonparametric unseen species model using Euler transformation. TCRdb reanalyzed the raw reads on its own, using fastp at Q25 for trimming and MiXCR for clone calling, and kept in-frame beta chains. Rows are unified per CDR3 protein, each entry keeping the most common DNA and genes. For this entry, the V and J calls and clone size follow TCRdb and not the study's own pipeline. Present in this sample are 1.5 million to 2 million distinct CDR3 sequences, 40% to 55% of which were seen just once. The top ten hold over 2% of the sample.

In this sample, this clonotype turned up once. What antigen it recognizes has not been identified. Base qualities are missing; no much larger clone stands one base away. The donors were some 39 Caucasian individuals from Russia, aged 6 to 90 years, who were systemically healthy. Roughly 10 milliliters of peripheral blood were drawn from each donor into EDTA-treated Vacutainer tubes. Ficoll-Paque density-gradient centrifugation was used to isolate PBMCs, with at least 7 million per sample. Trizol reagent was used to extract total RNA from PBMCs, with at least 5.5 micrograms per sample. Naive CD45RAhigh/CD27high T cell percentages were measured by flow cytometry on a PBMC aliquot from every donor. What the study reported, not specific to this receptor: Total diversity estimates from one million sequenced T cells were considered lower bounds and underestimates. As age increased, observed TCR beta diversity per million T cells dropped in a roughly linear way, and a significant reduction was already evident by age roughly 36. Compared with the aged group, the long-lived group had more naive CD4+ T cells, fewer expanded clones and increased TCR diversity, suggesting age selection. Because profiling used bulk unsorted PBMCs, naive and antigen-experienced compartments could not be compared conclusively. There was a strong correlation between observed TCR beta diversity and the percentage of naive T cells measured by flow cytometry. Because the CMV infection status of the donors was unknown, age-related changes in expanded clonotypes may potentially have been confounded.

The origin of this receptor is a middle-aged woman in good health. What was sequenced was blood.

The CDR3 here reads CSARKDRVGEAFF. The DNA sequence is TGCAGTGCTAGAAAGGACAGGGTTGGTGAAGCTTTCTTT. The V gene is TRBV20-1 and the J gene is TRBJ1-1, with 8 middle bases fitting TRBD1. The CDR3 sequence holds 13 residues, the cysteine and phenylalanine included. The retained sequence is limited to the CDR3, 39 bases, with the frame set at the first base. Taken from the germline V gene (reference sequence), the CDR1 and CDR2 loops are DFQATT and SNEGSKA. The V end gives up 2 bases and the J end 7 bases, leaving 6 bases in the junction not matched to a gene.